The sequence of this TCR beta chain was determined in a study of cytomegalovirus exposure and HLA in healthy donors. The V and J ends lost 7 bases and 0 bases respectively, with 16 bases between them. The CDR3 runs to 16 residues. Germline V gives CDR1 MDHEN, CDR2 SYDVKM. The PCR contained 60 Vbeta and 13 Jbeta primers. Clones were read by immunoSEQ multiplex PCR, and TCRdb kept only the in-frame ones, dropping some. The listing contains about 67,000 clones. The chain recombines TRBV28 with TRBJ2-1, with D possibly being TRBD2 (7 bases). The sequenced sample consisted of PBMCs. The receptor was derived from a woman between 40 and 50 years old in good health and CMV-seropositive. The CDR3 is CASTGKGGRSYNEQFF. The CDR3 DNA is TGTGCCAGCACCGGAAAGGGGGGGCGCTCCTACAATGAGCAGTTCTTC.